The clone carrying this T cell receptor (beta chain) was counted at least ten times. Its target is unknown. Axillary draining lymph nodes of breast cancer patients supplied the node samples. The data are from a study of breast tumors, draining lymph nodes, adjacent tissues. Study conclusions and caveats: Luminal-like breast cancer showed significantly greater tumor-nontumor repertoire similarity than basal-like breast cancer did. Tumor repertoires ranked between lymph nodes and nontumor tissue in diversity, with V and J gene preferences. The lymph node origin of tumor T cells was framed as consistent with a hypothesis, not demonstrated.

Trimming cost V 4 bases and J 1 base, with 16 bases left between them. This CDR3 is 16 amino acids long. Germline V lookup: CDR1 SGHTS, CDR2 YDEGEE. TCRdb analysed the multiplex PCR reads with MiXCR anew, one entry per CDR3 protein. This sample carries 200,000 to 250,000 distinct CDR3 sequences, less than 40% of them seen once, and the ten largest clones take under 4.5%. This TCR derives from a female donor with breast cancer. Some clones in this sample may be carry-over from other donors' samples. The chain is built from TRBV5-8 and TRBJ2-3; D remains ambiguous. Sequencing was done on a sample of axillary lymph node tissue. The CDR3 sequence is CASSSLGPDGTDTQYF. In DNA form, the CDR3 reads TGTGCCAGCAGCAGTCTTGGCCCCGACGGCACAGATACGCAGTATTTT.